The rows below give T cell receptor beta chains drawn from one sample of a study of early T cells in non-severe SARS-CoV-2 infection. One entry per CDR3 protein, called by TCRdb with MiXCR from the 5' RACE reads. The table has tens of thousands of distinct CDR3 sequences, about 10% seen once. Sample: whole blood, taken at baseline. These receptors were taken from an adult who was a healthcare worker with PCR-confirmed SARS-CoV-2 infection or an uninfected control (not recorded which). Both conserved end residues are part of each CDR3. The order of the fields is J gene, D gene, clone size, V gene, CDR3 protein, CDR3 DNA. A D gene is named only where the DNA matches it firmly. The size field is filled for only some rows; it gives once, few, many or a size class.

TRBJ1-6	-	few	TRBV5-8	CASRPGHLNSPLHF	TGTGCCAGCAGACCGGGACACCTGAATTCACCCCTCCACTTT
TRBJ2-4	-	few	TRBV20-1	CSASNRVITKNIQYF	TGCAGTGCTAGTAACAGGGTAATCACCAAAAACATTCAGTACTTC
TRBJ2-1	-	-	TRBV7-3	CASSFNSANEQFF	TGTGCCAGCAGCTTTAACTCAGCAAATGAGCAGTTCTTC
TRBJ1-5	-	few	TRBV29-1	CSVSFQGQPQHF	TGCAGCGTTAGCTTTCAAGGGCAGCCCCAGCATTTT
TRBJ2-7	TRBD2	-	TRBV7-2	CASTLSGGSLISYEQYF	TGTGCCAGCACCCTTAGCGGGGGGTCCTTAATTTCCTACGAGCAGTACTTC
TRBJ1-5	TRBD1	many	TRBV20-1	CSARTGLLNQPQHF	TGCAGTGCTAGGACAGGGCTTTTAAATCAGCCCCAGCATTTT
TRBJ1-2	-	many	TRBV7-2	CASSPRQTDYGYTF	TGTGCCAGTAGCCCCCGGCAGACTGATTATGGCTACACCTTC
TRBJ1-5	-	-	TRBV15	CATSRAGVSNQPQHF	TGTGCCACCAGCAGAGCAGGGGTTAGCAATCAGCCCCAGCATTTT
TRBJ1-4	TRBD1	few	TRBV28	CASSFPDRGGGEKLFF	TGTGCCAGCAGTTTCCCCGACAGGGGAGGTGGCGAAAAACTGTTTTTT
TRBJ1-6	-	few	TRBV20-1	CSARDPDRGSPLHF	TGCAGTGCTAGAGACCCGGACAGAGGATCACCCCTCCACTTT
TRBJ1-2	-	-	TRBV3-1	CASSQDNFPAF	TGTGCCAGCAGCCAAGATAATTTTCCCGCCTTC
TRBJ1-2	TRBD1	many	TRBV2	CASSVAGGNYGYTF	TGTGCCAGCAGTGTTGCAGGGGGCAACTATGGCTACACCTTC
TRBJ2-1	TRBD2	few	TRBV2	CASSPGTSPRLDEQFF	TGTGCCAGCAGTCCCGGGACTAGCCCACGCCTCGATGAGCAGTTCTTC
TRBJ2-2	-	medium-sized	TRBV20-1	CSARDRGATGELFF	TGCAGTGCTAGAGATCGGGGGGCGACCGGGGAGCTGTTTTTT
TRBJ2-5	-	many	TRBV2	CASSDWGRETQYF	TGTGCCAGCAGTGACTGGGGTAGGGAGACCCAGTACTTC
TRBJ2-3	TRBD1	once	TRBV11-2	CASSSKGLGQDTQYF	TGTGCCAGCAGCTCAAAGGGGCTGGGACAGGATACGCAGTATTTT
TRBJ2-2	-	few	TRBV11-2	CASSLVRTANTGELFF	TGTGCCAGCAGCTTAGTTCGGACAGCGAACACCGGGGAGCTGTTTTTT
TRBJ2-1	TRBD2	many	TRBV18	CASSPSGLAGAGGPGEQFF	TGTGCCAGCTCACCATCGGGACTAGCGGGGGCCGGTGGTCCGGGTGAGCAGTTCTTC
TRBJ2-2	-	many	TRBV10-2	CASSIVAGPRSTGELFF	TGCGCCAGCAGCATAGTGGCGGGCCCACGAAGCACCGGGGAGCTGTTTTTT
TRBJ2-5	TRBD1	-	TRBV28	CASSWTGGGETQYF	TGTGCCAGCAGCTGGACAGGGGGCGGAGAGACCCAGTACTTC
TRBJ2-7	TRBD1	few	TRBV20-1	CSASPWTGGSEQYF	TGCAGTGCTAGCCCATGGACAGGGGGAAGCGAGCAGTACTTC
TRBJ2-5	-	-	TRBV6-2/TRBV6-3	CASSYGGTFQETQYF	TGTGCCAGCAGTTACGGCGGGACATTCCAAGAGACCCAGTACTTC
TRBJ2-7	TRBD1	many	TRBV19	CASRRDRTGEQYF	TGTGCCAGTAGGCGGGACAGGACGGGCGAGCAGTACTTC
TRBJ2-3	TRBD2	-	TRBV28	CASKPSGGAGGDTQYF	TGTGCCAGCAAGCCCAGCGGGGGGGCCGGGGGAGATACGCAGTATTTT
TRBJ2-3	TRBD2	-	TRBV10-3	CAIAVGGDHTDTQYF	TGTGCCATCGCGGTTGGGGGGGACCACACAGATACGCAGTATTTT
TRBJ2-1	-	-	TRBV5-1	CASSLSAEQFF	TGCGCCAGCAGCTTGAGCGCGGAGCAGTTCTTC
TRBJ2-1	TRBD1	few	TRBV6-5	CASSRGQGMYNEQFF	TGTGCCAGCTCCAGGGGGCAGGGCATGTACAATGAGCAGTTCTTC
TRBJ2-5	-	-	TRBV9	CASSVGRRWAETQYF	TGTGCCAGCAGCGTAGGGCGGAGGTGGGCAGAGACCCAGTACTTC
TRBJ2-1	-	few	TRBV6-2/TRBV6-3	CASLDGMYHEQFF	TGTGCCAGCTTGGACGGAATGTACCATGAGCAGTTCTTC
TRBJ1-6	-	-	TRBV27	CASSLLDRPNSPLHF	TGTGCCAGCAGTCTACTCGACAGGCCGAATTCACCCCTCCACTTT
TRBJ2-2	-	-	TRBV11-2	CASSLRPGGPIIGELFF	TGTGCCAGCAGCTTAAGGCCCGGGGGGCCCATCATCGGGGAGCTGTTTTTT
TRBJ1-3	-	-	TRBV7-8	CASSLSRGNTIYF	TGTGCCAGCAGCTTATCGCGTGGAAACACCATATATTTT
TRBJ2-5	-	few	TRBV19	CASSINVQETQYF	TGTGCCAGTAGTATAAACGTACAGGAGACCCAGTACTTC
TRBJ2-5	TRBD2	-	TRBV19	CASSIGLAGAKETQYF	TGTGCCAGTAGTATCGGACTAGCGGGAGCTAAAGAGACCCAGTACTTC
TRBJ2-2	-	-	TRBV7-3	CASSPAPTSSAGELFF	TGTGCCAGCAGCCCCGCCCCCACAAGCTCCGCCGGGGAGCTGTTTTTT
TRBJ2-7	-	few	TRBV5-8	CASSLIHEQYF	TGTGCCAGCAGCTTAATCCACGAGCAGTACTTC
TRBJ1-6	-	once	TRBV6-1	CASSEGTNSEPLHF	TGTGCCAGCAGTGAAGGAACTAACTCTGAGCCCCTCCACTTT